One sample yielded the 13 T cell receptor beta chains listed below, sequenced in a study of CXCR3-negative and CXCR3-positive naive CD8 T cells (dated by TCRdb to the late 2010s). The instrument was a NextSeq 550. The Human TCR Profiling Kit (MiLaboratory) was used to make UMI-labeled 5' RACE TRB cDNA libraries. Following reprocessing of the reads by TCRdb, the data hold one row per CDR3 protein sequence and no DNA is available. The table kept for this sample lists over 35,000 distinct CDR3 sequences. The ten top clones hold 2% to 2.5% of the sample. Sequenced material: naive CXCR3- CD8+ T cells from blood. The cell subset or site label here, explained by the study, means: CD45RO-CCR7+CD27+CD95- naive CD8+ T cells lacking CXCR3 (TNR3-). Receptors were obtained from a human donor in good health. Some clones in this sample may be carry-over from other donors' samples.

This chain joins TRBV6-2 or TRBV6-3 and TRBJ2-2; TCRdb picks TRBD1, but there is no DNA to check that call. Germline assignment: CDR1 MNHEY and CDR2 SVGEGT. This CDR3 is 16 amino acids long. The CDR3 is CASSYYRGEYTGELFF.

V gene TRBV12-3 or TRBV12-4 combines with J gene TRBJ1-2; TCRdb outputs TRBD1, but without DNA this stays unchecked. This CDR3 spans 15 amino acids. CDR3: CASSLNQGSHYGYTF.

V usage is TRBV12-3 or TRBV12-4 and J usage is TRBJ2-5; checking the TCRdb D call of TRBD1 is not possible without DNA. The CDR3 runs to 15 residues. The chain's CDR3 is CASSQTGPQEETQYF.

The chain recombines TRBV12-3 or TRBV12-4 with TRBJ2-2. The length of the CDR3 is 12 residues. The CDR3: CASTWSTGELFF.

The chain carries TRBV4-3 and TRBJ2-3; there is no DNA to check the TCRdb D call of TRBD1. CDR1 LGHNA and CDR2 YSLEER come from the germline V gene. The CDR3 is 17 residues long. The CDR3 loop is CASSQEGVGRDTDTQYF.

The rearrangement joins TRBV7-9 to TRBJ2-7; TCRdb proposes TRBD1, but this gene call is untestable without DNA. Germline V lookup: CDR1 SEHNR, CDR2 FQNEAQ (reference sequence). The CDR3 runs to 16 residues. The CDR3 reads CASSSLGGGDGGEQYF.

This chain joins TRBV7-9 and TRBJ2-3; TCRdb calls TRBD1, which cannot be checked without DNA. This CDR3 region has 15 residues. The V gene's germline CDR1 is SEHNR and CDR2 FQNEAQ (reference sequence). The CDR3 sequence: CASSLLGGVTDTQYF.

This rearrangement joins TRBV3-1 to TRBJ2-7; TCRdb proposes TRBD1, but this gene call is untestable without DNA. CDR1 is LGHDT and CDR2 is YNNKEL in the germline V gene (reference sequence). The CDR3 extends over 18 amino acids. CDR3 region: CASSQDIPGTATVYEQYF.

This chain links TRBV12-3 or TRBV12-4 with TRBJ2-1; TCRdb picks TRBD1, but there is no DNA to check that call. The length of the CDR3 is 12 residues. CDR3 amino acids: CASSWTWSEQFF.

The CDR3 protein is CASSFGSEQFF. The chain recombines TRBV12-3 or TRBV12-4 with TRBJ2-1. CDR3 length: 11 amino acids.

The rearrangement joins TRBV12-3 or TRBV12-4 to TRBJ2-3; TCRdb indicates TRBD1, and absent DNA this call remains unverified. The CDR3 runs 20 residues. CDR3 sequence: CASSHPMSLLQDRVTDTQYF.

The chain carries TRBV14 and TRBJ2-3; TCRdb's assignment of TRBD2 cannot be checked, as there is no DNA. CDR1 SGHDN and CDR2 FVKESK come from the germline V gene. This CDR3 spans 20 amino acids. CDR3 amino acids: CASSQELGTSGGPSTDTQYF.

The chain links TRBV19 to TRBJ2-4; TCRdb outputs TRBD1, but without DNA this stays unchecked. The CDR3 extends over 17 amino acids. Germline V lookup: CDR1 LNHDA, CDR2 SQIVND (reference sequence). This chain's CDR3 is CASSISVGTGGYNIQYF.